The 12 T cell receptor beta chains below were found in one sample sequenced in a study of T cells expressing NK-cell markers. TCRdb re-called the 5' RACE reads and gives one entry per CDR3 protein, without DNA. Its listing shows around 550,000 distinct CDR3 sequences. Sequenced sample: blood T cells: a sorted CD56 or NKG2C T cell subset, CD4+ or CD8+ T cells, or bulk PBMC T cells (not recorded which). These receptors were collected from a young man in good health.

This chain links TRBV19 with TRBJ2-3; as DNA is missing, the TRBD2 call by TCRdb cannot be tested. The germline V gene encodes CDR1 LNHDA and CDR2 SQIVND (reference sequence). The CDR3 spans 14 residues. The CDR3 loop is CASRNREGTDTQYF.

V is TRBV19 and J is TRBJ2-5; the TCRdb call, TRBD2, lacks DNA for checking. Germline CDR1 reads LNHDA; CDR2 reads SQIVND (reference sequence). The CDR3 is made up of 15 amino acids. CDR3 sequence: CASSRLADYQETQYF.

The chain has TRBV29-1 and TRBJ2-1; the D call of TRBD1 rests on TCRdb alone, since no DNA is present to check it. The CDR3 length is 11 residues. CDR1 is SQVTM, CDR2 ANQGSEA, per germline. CDR3 protein: CSVARESGQFF.

The V gene is TRBV10-3, the J gene TRBJ1-2. From germline, CDR1 is ENHRY and CDR2 SYGVKD. The CDR3 consists of 14 residues. The CDR3 loop is CATRDSQTNYGYTF.

The chain couples TRBV12-3 or TRBV12-4 to TRBJ2-2. The CDR3 is 11 amino acids. CDR3 in amino acids: CASRYTGELFF.

The rearrangement links TRBV20-1 to TRBJ1-2; TCRdb's D call of TRBD1 is untestable without DNA. The CDR3 has 12 residues. Germline V gives CDR1 DFQATT, CDR2 SNEGSKA (reference sequence). CDR3: CSAPTENYGYTF.

The J gene is TRBJ2-3, the V gene TRBV27; TCRdb reports TRBD2, a call that lacks DNA to check it against. This CDR3 contains 17 residues. Germline lookup yields CDR1 MNHEY and CDR2 SMNVEV (reference sequence). CDR3 amino acids: CASSLSASGSYIDTQYF.

The V call is TRBV12-5, the J call TRBJ1-1; the TCRdb D gene call, TRBD1, has no DNA to confirm it. The germline CDR1 and CDR2 sequences are LGHNT and FRNRAP. There are 14 residues in the CDR3. The CDR3 sequence: CASGKQGRDTEAFF.

The rearrangement joins TRBV28 to TRBJ2-1; as DNA is missing, the TRBD1 call by TCRdb cannot be tested. This CDR3 contains 18 residues. Per germline, CDR1 MDHEN and CDR2 SYDVKM. The CDR3 sequence is CASSLPAQWGSSYNEQFF. Full variable domain (rest looked up from reference TRBV28 and TRBJ2-1): DVKVTQSSRYLVKRTGEKVFLECVQDMDHENMFWYRQDPGLGLRLIYFSYDVKMKEKGDIPEGYSVSREKKERFSLILESASTNQTSMYLCASSLPAQWGSSYNEQFFGPGTRLTVL.

This CDR3 is CSAGRLAGGETQYF. The V and J genes are TRBV20-1 and TRBJ2-5; the D gene TCRdb calls, TRBD2, cannot be checked with no DNA. This CDR3 comprises 14 residues. Germline assignment: CDR1 DFQATT and CDR2 SNEGSKA (reference sequence).

V usage is TRBV7-2 and J usage is TRBJ2-3; the TCRdb call, TRBD2, lacks DNA for checking. The CDR3 consists of 16 residues. Germline V gives CDR1 SGHTA, CDR2 FQGNSA. The CDR3 loop reads CASSLETGGPQITQYF.

V usage is TRBV27 and J usage is TRBJ2-3; TCRdb gives TRBD2 as the D gene, but with no DNA this cannot be confirmed. The CDR3 is made up of 16 amino acids. Germline V CDR1 and CDR2: MNHEY, SMNVEV (reference sequence). Here the CDR3 reads CASSLSGTSGPDTQYF.